The 12 T cell receptor beta chains reported below all come from one sample, sequenced in a study of cytomegalovirus exposure and HLA in healthy donors. The data were produced by immunoSEQ multiplex PCR, yet TCRdb's version contains in-frame clones alone and is incomplete. The sample carries approximately 200,000 clones, more than 65% recorded once. The sequenced sample consisted of PBMCs. The receptors were sampled from a woman aged 30 to 39 in good health and CMV-seropositive.

The rearrangement uses TRBV7-6 and TRBJ2-1; 7 nucleotides match TRBD1. The CDR3 is 14 amino acids. Germline CDR1 and CDR2: SGHVS and FNYEAQ. The ends lost 1 base at V and 6 bases at J; junction bases unmatched: 3. The CDR3 is CASSLVGQRNEQFF. The DNA of the CDR3 is TGTGCCAGCAGCTTAGTGGGACAGCGCAATGAGCAGTTCTTC. Full variable domain (missing parts from reference TRBV7-6 and TRBJ2-1): GAGVSQSPRYKVTKRGQDVALRCDPISGHVSLYWYRQALGQGPEFLTYFNYEAQQDKSGLPNDRFSAERPEGSISTLTIQRTEQRDSAMYRCASSLVGQRNEQFFGPGTRLTVL.

This clone has just a few counts. This rearrangement joins TRBV6-1 to TRBJ1-5; D is uncertain. Deletions cut 4 bases from V and 1 base from J, with 14 bases between. Germline V lookup: CDR1 MNHNS, CDR2 SASEGT. The CDR3 is made up of 16 amino acids. CDR3 nucleotides: TGTGCCAGCAGTGCGTCAATTATCAGGAGCAATCAGCCCCAGCATTTT. Translating it yields CASSASIIRSNQPQHF.

This chain links TRBV6-6 with TRBJ2-7; D is undetermined. Germline assignment: CDR1 MNHNY and CDR2 SVGAGI (reference sequence). Deletions cut 7 bases from V and 0 bases from J, with 16 bases between. The CDR3 is 15 amino acids. The CDR3 loop reads CASTSLTHDSYEQYF. CDR3 nucleotide sequence: TGTGCCAGCACCTCACTGACTCACGACTCCTACGAGCAGTACTTC.

This clone turned up a few times. Within the sample, other DNA sequences also encode this same CDR3. This sequence joins TRBV5-1 and TRBJ1-2; the D gene is possibly TRBD1 (5 bases). V was cut by 0 bases and J by 5 bases, with 8 bases left in between. This CDR3 has 13 residues. The germline gives CDR1 SGHRS, CDR2 YFSETQ. CDR3 sequence: CASSLVTDYGYTF. For the CDR3, the DNA is TGCGCCAGCAGCTTGGTGACAGATTATGGCTACACCTTC.

This chain links TRBV5-1 with TRBJ2-7, with D possibly matching TRBD2 (6 bases). CDR1 and CDR2 from the germline V gene are SGHRS and YFSETQ. The CDR3 consists of 16 residues. The V end lost 3 bases, the J end lost 3 bases, and 19 bases lay between the germline ends. The DNA for the CDR3 is TGCGCCAGCAGCTCCCCCGCCAGGGAAGCGGGCTACGAGCAGTACTTC. Translating it yields CASSSPAREAGYEQYF.

V usage is TRBV6-1 and J usage is TRBJ2-5, with D perhaps matching TRBD2 (5 bases). V lost 8 bases, J lost 5 bases, and 18 bases lay in between. The CDR3 spans 14 residues. The germline gives CDR1 MNHNS, CDR2 SASEGT. The CDR3 sequence is CASGRRGLSETQYF. CDR3 sequence (DNA): TGTGCCAGCGGTCGCAGAGGGTTGTCGGAGACCCAGTACTTC.

V gene TRBV5-1 combines with J gene TRBJ2-3; D is perhaps TRBD2 (5 bases). The CDR3 runs to 15 residues. The germline V and J ends were trimmed by 4 bases and 4 bases, with 16 bases remaining between them. Germline V gene lookup returns CDR1 SGHRS and CDR2 YFSETQ. Written as DNA, the CDR3 is TGCGCCAGCAGCGGAACGGGGAGACCCGCAGATACGCAGTATTTT. It codes for CASSGTGRPADTQYF.

The chain has TRBV9 and TRBJ2-1; 12 bases fit TRBD2. Germline V gene data show CDR1 as SGDLS and CDR2 as YYNGEE. The CDR3 spans 17 residues. V shed 4 bases, J shed 5 bases, and the junction held 10 bases outside the gene matches. The CDR3 bases are TGTGCCAGCAGCCGGGAGACTAGCGGGAGTTTCCACAATGAGCAGTTCTTC. Amino acid sequence: CASSRETSGSFHNEQFF.

The chain couples TRBV6-1 to TRBJ2-3; no firm D call. The V gene's germline CDR1 is MNHNS and CDR2 SASEGT. This CDR3 is 12 amino acids long. Trimming took off 5 bases at V and 8 bases at J, with 11 bases between the two ends. In DNA form, the CDR3 reads TGTGCCAGCAGTTCTCGAACAAGTACGCAGTATTTT. Translated: CASSSRTSTQYF.

V usage is TRBV15 and J usage is TRBJ2-1; 13 bases align to TRBD2. The CDR3 is 17 amino acids. With 8 bases clipped from V and 0 bases from J, the junction kept 7 bases outside the gene matches. Per the germline V gene, CDR1 is LNHNV and CDR2 is YYDKDF (reference sequence). Here the CDR3 DNA reads TGTGCCACCGCGGGGACTAGCGGGGCGAGCTCCTACAATGAGCAGTTCTTC. Translation: CATAGTSGASSYNEQFF.

This clone was observed once. CDR3 in DNA: TGTGCCACCAGCAGGCTACAGGATCAGCCCCAGCATTTT. The encoded protein is CATSRLQDQPQHF. The rearrangement links TRBV15 to TRBJ1-5; weak D call: TRBD1 (5 bases). CDR1 LNHNV and CDR2 YYDKDF come from the germline V gene (reference sequence). The CDR3 runs to 13 residues. V lost 3 bases to trimming and J lost 5 bases, with 8 bases between them.

The V call is TRBV9, the J call TRBJ2-1, with D unresolved. Germline-derived CDR1 and CDR2 are SGDLS and YYNGEE. V lost 4 bases to trimming and J lost 0 bases, with 8 bases between them. The CDR3 contains 14 residues. CDR3 DNA: TGTGCCAGCAGCCCCTTGAGCTCCTACAATGAGCAGTTCTTC. Translating gives CASSPLSSYNEQFF.